This entry describes one TCR beta chain. This clonotype was counted a few times. Its cognate antigen has yet to be identified. Within one base of it there is no much larger clone, and no base qualities were kept. V has 3 bases trimmed and J has 4 bases trimmed; junction bases matching no gene number 5. The germline V gene yields SQVTM for CDR1 and ANQGSEA for CDR2. From its cysteine to its phenylalanine, the CDR3 spans 13 amino acids. Only the CDR3 region is kept as DNA, spanning 39 bases read in frame from base 1. The 39 donors, aged about 6 to 100 years, were systemically healthy Caucasian individuals from Russia. Ten milliliters of peripheral blood were collected from each donor into EDTA-treated Vacutainer tubes. Ficoll-Paque density-gradient centrifugation was used to isolate PBMCs, with at least 7 million per sample. Trizol reagent was used to extract total RNA from PBMCs, with at least 5 micrograms per sample. The percentages of naive CD45RAhigh/CD27high T cells were determined by flow cytometry on a PBMC aliquot from every donor.

The data stem from a study of blood T cells in healthy people across ages (dated by TCRdb to the mid-2010s). About the full investigation: In model experiments, roughly one uniquely barcoded TCR beta cDNA molecule per two T cells was captured by template switching. Age-related changes in TCR beta repertoire diversity were measured in the study by deep sequencing normalized with unique cDNA molecular identifiers. The study analyzed two additional independent replicas of 1 million unique cDNA reads from the same blood draw for two donors, one aged 18 to 30 and one aged 80 or older. The donors were split into four age groups: young (average approximately 16 years), middle-aged (about 40), aged (more than 60) and long-lived (more than 80). To avoid experimental bias, donors of different ages were randomly spread across the sequencing lanes.

The library was generated by 5' RACE. A second roughly 7 to 11 cycle PCR used a sample-barcoded 5' primer and a J-beta primer mix. A template-switch 5' adaptor carrying 12 random nucleotides introduced a unique molecular identifier onto each TCR beta cDNA molecule. At least 2.5 million CDR3-containing paired-end reads were obtained from each sample. First-strand cDNA synthesis was performed from all RNA using the Mint cDNA synthesis kit, with priming by a TRBC-specific oligonucleotide. Following uracil-DNA glycosylase treatment, a first 18-cycle PCR with universal primers M1SS and BC2_uni_R was performed on all cDNA. Under the source paper's analysis protocol: For normalization, 1 million high-quality reads, each with a distinct molecular identifier, were randomly selected from each sample. Reads sharing molecular identifiers were discarded rather than binned into consensus sequences. MiTCR, set to a Q25 quality threshold and the strictest error-elimination algorithm, was used for CDR3 identification, clonotype clustering and error correction. A nonparametric unseen species model using Euler transformation provided a lower-bound estimate of total TCR beta diversity. Clones were called with MiXCR by TCRdb after fastp trimmed the public reads at Q25, and only in-frame beta chains were retained. Rows are unified per CDR3 protein, each entry keeping the most common DNA and genes. What appears here as the V and J calls and clone size reflects TCRdb's work, not the paper's. The table for this sample lists some 1,800,000 distinct CDR3 sequences; roughly 43% of them were counted only once. Of the sample, roughly 24% falls within the top ten clones.

Overall study outcomes, separate from this receptor: The percentage of naive T cells measured by flow cytometry correlated strongly with observed TCR beta diversity. Observed TCR beta diversity per million T cells fell roughly linearly with age, and a significant reduction was already apparent by age about 43. Estimates of total diversity from one million sequenced T cells were regarded as lower bounds and underestimates. Since profiling was done on bulk unsorted PBMCs, naive and antigen-experienced compartments could not be conclusively compared. Because the CMV infection status of the donors was unknown, age-related changes in expanded clonotypes may potentially have been confounded. Compared with the aged group, the long-lived group had more naive CD4+ T cells, fewer expanded clones and increased TCR diversity, a pattern suggesting age selection.

The receptor was derived from a human donor in good health. This chain joins TRBV29-1 to TRBJ1-2; 7 middle bases align to TRBD1. Sequencing was performed on blood. Read as DNA, the sequence is TGCAGCGTTGAGCCGGGACAGTCCTATGGCTACACCTTC. This sequence encodes CSVEPGQSYGYTF.